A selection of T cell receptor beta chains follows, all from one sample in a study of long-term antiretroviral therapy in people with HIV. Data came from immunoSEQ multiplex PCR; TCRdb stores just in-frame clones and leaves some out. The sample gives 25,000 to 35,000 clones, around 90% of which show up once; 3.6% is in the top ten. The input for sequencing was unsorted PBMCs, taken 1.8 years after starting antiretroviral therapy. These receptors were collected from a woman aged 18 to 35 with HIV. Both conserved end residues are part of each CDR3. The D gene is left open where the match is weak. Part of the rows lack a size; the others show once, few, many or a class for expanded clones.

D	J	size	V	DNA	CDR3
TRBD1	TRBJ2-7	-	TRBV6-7	TGTGCCAGCAGTTACGACGGGCCGGGACAGGGTATCAACGAGCAGTACTTC	CASSYDGPGQGINEQYF
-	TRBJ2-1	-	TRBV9	TGTGCCAGCAGTTTCGCCAATGAGCAGTTCTTC	CASSFANEQFF
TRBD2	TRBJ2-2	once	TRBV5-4	TGTGCCAGCAGCTTTTGGCTAGCGGGACACACCGGGGAGCTGTTTTTT	CASSFWLAGHTGELFF
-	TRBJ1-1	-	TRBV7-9	TGTGCCAGCAGCTTAGACACCAACACTGAAGCTTTCTTT	CASSLDTNTEAFF
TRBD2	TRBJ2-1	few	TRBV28	TGTGCCAGCAGTTTACGGGAGGGCCTCGGTTACAATGAGCAGTTCTTC	CASSLREGLGYNEQFF
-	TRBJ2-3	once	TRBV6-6	TGTGCCAGCAGCGACCCGGGAGTAACCCCAGATACGCAGTATTTT	CASSDPGVTPDTQYF
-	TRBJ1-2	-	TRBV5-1	TGCGCCAGCAGCTTGGAGGGGGGTAGGAACTATGGCTACACCTTC	CASSLEGGRNYGYTF
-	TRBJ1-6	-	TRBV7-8	TGTGCCAGCAGCTGGGACCTTAGCTCCTATAATTCACCCCTCCACTTT	CASSWDLSSYNSPLHF
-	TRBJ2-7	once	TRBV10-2	TGCGCCAGCAGTGACTGGCGGGCTACCTACGAGCAGTACTTC	CASSDWRATYEQYF
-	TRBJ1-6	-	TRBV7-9	TGTGCCAGCAGCTCCCCCGACAGGACTAATTCACCCCTCCACTTT	CASSSPDRTNSPLHF
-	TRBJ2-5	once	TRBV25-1	TGTGCCAGCAGTGAATCTGGCAGACAAGAGACCCAGTACTTC	CASSESGRQETQYF
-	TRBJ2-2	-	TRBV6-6	TGTGCCACTAACCGCGGTTCTTGGAACACCGGGGAGCTGTTTTTT	CATNRGSWNTGELFF
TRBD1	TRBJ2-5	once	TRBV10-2	TGCGCCAGCAGACCGGGACAGCGGCTTTGGGAGACCCAGTACTTC	CASRPGQRLWETQYF
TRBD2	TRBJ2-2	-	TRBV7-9	TGTGCCAGCAGCCTTCGTTCTAGCGGGATTGTGACCGGGGAGCTGTTTTTT	CASSLRSSGIVTGELFF
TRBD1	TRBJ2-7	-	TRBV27	TGTGCCAGCACCCCACGGGACAGGGGAGTCGAGCAGTACTTC	CASTPRDRGVEQYF
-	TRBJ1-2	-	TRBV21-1	TGTGCCAGCAGCACGCGTATGAATGGCTACACCTTC	CASSTRMNGYTF
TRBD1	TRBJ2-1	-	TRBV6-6	TGTGCCAGCAGTTACGGATCAGGGGGCATCGATGAGCAGTTCTTC	CASSYGSGGIDEQFF
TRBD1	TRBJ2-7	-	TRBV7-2	TGTGCCAGCAGCCCACGACAGGGCTCCTACGAGCAGTACTTC	CASSPRQGSYEQYF
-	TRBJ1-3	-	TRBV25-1	TGTGCCAGCAGTGGATTACTGGGGGGCTCAGGTTCTGGAAACACCATATATTTT	CASSGLLGGSGSGNTIYF
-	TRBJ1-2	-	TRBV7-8	TGTGCCAGCAAGGCAGCCTCTAACTATGGCTACACCTTC	CASKAASNYGYTF
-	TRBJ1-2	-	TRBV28	TGTGCCAGCAACACGGACATTCCCCATGGCTACACCTTC	CASNTDIPHGYTF
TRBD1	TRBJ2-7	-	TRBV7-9	TGTGCCAGCAGTCAATATACAGGGGTCCCCCCCTACGAGCAGTACTTC	CASSQYTGVPPYEQYF
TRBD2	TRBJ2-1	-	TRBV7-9	TGTGCCAGCACCTTGGGGGGGTTGAATGAGCAGTTCTTC	CASTLGGLNEQFF
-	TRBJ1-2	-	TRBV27	TGTGCCAGCTTCTTAGAGGGGACCAACTATGGCTACACCTTC	CASFLEGTNYGYTF
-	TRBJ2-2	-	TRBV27	TGTGCCAGCAGTTTTCGGGGTAGTGGATTTCCGAACACCGGGGAGCTGTTTTTT	CASSFRGSGFPNTGELFF
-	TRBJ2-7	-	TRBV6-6	TGTGCCAGCAGTTCACTTAACTACGAGCAGTACTTC	CASSSLNYEQYF
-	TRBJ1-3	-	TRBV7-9	TGTGCCAGCAGCTTTGCCTCGGACAGCGGAAACACCATATATTTT	CASSFASDSGNTIYF
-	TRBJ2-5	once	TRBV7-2	TGTGCCAGCAGCTTAGCAGTGACAGGAGTTCAACCCATGTTAGGGACCCAGTACTTC	CASSLAVTGVQPMLGTQYF
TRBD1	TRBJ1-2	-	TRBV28	TGTGCCAGCAGTTCCGATTTTACGCGGGACAGGGGCCCCTACTTTGGCTACACCTTC	CASSSDFTRDRGPYFGYTF
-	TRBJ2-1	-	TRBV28	TGTGCCAGCAGTGCTGACAACTACAATGAGCAGTTCTTC	CASSADNYNEQFF
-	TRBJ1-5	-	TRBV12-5	TGTGCTAGTGGTGTGGACAGCAATCAGCCCCAGCATTTT	CASGVDSNQPQHF
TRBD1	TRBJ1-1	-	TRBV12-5	TGTGCTAGTGGTTTGGATGGACAGGGTGAAGCTTTCTTT	CASGLDGQGEAFF
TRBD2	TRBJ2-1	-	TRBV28	TGTGCCGTCCTCGGGAGGGCCGAGCAGTTCTTC	CAVLGRAEQFF
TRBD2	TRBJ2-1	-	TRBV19	TGTGCCAGTAGTATCTCACTAGCGGGATCCTACAATGAGCAGTTCTTC	CASSISLAGSYNEQFF
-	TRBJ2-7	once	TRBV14	TGTGCCAGCAGCCACCCCCTGGGGGAGCAGTACTTC	CASSHPLGEQYF
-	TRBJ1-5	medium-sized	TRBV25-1	TGTGCCAGCAGTGACATTTCTAGCAATCAGCCCCAGCATTTT	CASSDISSNQPQHF
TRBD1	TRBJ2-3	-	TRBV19	TGTGCCAGTAGTACGGCAGGGGGTCGGACAGATACGCAGTATTTT	CASSTAGGRTDTQYF
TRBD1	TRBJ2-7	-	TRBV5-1	TGCGCCAGCAGCTTGGGTTCGCGCGGACAGGGGCACTACGAGCAGTACTTC	CASSLGSRGQGHYEQYF
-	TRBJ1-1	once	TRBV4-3	TGCGCCAGCAGCCAAACAACCGGGAACACTGAAGCTTTCTTT	CASSQTTGNTEAFF
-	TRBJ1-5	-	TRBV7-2	TGTGCCAGCAGCCCCCAACGGGGGGGGGTGGGTAGCAATCAGCCCCAGCATTTT	CASSPQRGGVGSNQPQHF
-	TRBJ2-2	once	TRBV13	TGTGCCAGCAGTAACACCGGGGAGCTGTTTTTT	CASSNTGELFF
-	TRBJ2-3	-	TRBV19	TGTGCCAGTAGTATATACGGCCAGGTCGAGGTCTTCGATACGCAGTATTTT	CASSIYGQVEVFDTQYF
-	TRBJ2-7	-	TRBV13	TGTGCCAGCAGCTTAGGGGTCCACGAGCAGTACTTC	CASSLGVHEQYF